This TCR beta chain appears in the sequencing data of a study of T cell repertoires in cytomegalovirus infection (dated by TCRdb to the late 2010s). Background for the entire study: Donor HLA type was relevant to the analysis, because carriage of CMV infection together with the matching HLA type was indicated by public TCR beta signatures.

This clonotype was counted a few times. No antigen is known for it. No base quality information exists; no much larger clone differs at one position. The CDR3 contains 15 residues, cysteine and phenylalanine counted. The only DNA kept is the CDR3, 45 bases in frame from the first base. For CDR1 and CDR2, the germline V gene (reference sequence) lists GTSNPN and SVGIG. V was cut back by 4 bases and J by 6 bases, leaving a gap of 18 bases between them. The paper as a whole reports these results and caveats: The ex vivo response was dominated by HLA-C-restricted CMV-specific TCR beta clonotypes, and the single most frequent clonotype in two of eight donors was supplied by these HLA-C-restricted clonotypes. Cumulative frequency of public TCR beta family members discriminated carriers of CMV infection plus the relevant HLA type in this cohort and an independent 352-donor cohort.

The run used an Illumina HiSeq 1500. TCRdb redid the processing of the public reads, applying fastp at Q25 and MiXCR, and retained in-frame beta chains. One record per CDR3 amino acid sequence lists the most common genes and DNA. The sample includes some 450,000 distinct CDR3 sequences, with approximately 32% observed a single time. Together, the top ten hold roughly 13% of the sample. Sequenced sample: PBMCs. The chain joins TRBV30 to TRBJ1-4; the D gene is perhaps TRBD1, from 5 matching bases. The sequence came from a human donor in good health (CMV status not recorded). Some clones in this sample may be carry-over from other donors' samples. The CDR3 in this case is CAWTKDPSGDEKLFF. DNA sequence: TGTGCCTGGACGAAGGACCCATCGGGGGATGAAAAACTGTTTTTT.